This T cell receptor beta chain was documented in a study of T cell repertoires in cytomegalovirus infection. CDR1 and CDR2 (germline): MGHDK, SYGVNS. This CDR3 contains 14 residues. The V and J ends lost 8 bases and 2 bases respectively, with 16 bases between them. A remark on this clonotype: Its specificity is unknown.

One entry per CDR3 protein, called by TCRdb with MiXCR from the reads. Among some 920,000 distinct CDR3 sequences, roughly 31% were seen once, and the ten largest hold over 12%. Broader study findings: Totalled public TCR beta family frequency picked out people who carried CMV plus the relevant HLA.

Sequencing was performed on cultured CD8+ T cells from PBMCs, taken from culture after CMV antigen stimulation. The TCR originated in a human donor in good health (CMV status not recorded). Some clones in this sample may be carry-over from other donors' samples. This chain links TRBV25-1 with TRBJ2-7; the D gene is possibly TRBD1 (6 bases). The CDR3 DNA reads as TGTGCCAGCTCATCACAGGGAGATCCCTACGAGCAGTACTTC. It yields the protein CASSSQGDPYEQYF.